This entry lists 20 T cell receptor beta chains sequenced from one sample in a study of T-cell reconstitution after alpha-beta-depleted transplantation in children. It was with unique molecular identifiers that the TCRbeta library was prepared. TCRdb re-analysed the PCR reads in MiXCR, keeping a single row per CDR3 protein. The table lists about 980,000 distinct CDR3 sequences, under 30% of them singletons. Sample: PBMCs, mostly from graft donor cells, taken 360 days after TCRalphabeta/CD19-depleted stem cell transplant. All receptors derive from a boy under two years old who had a stem cell transplant for SCID, so the T cells may come from the graft donor.

J is TRBJ2-1 and V is TRBV10-3; 11 bases map to TRBD2. V lost 4 bases and J lost 11; bases outside the gene matches: 1. CDR1 is ENHRY and CDR2 is SYGVKD in the germline V gene. The CDR3 sequence is 12 residues long. CDR3 sequence (DNA): TGTGCCATCAGTGGGACTAGCGGGCAGCAGTTCTTC. Residues: CAISGTSGQQFF.

The CDR3 sequence: CATSDLIKGNEQFF. The CDR3 DNA reads TGTGCCACCAGTGATTTGATAAAGGGTAATGAGCAGTTCTTC. The chain joins TRBV24-1 to TRBJ2-1, with unresolved D. Per germline, CDR1 KGHDR and CDR2 SFDVKD. This CDR3 contains 14 residues. Between the trimmed V and J ends, which lost 0 bases and 7 bases, there was a span of 9 bases.

The chain carries TRBV12-3 or TRBV12-4 and TRBJ2-2; D might be TRBD2 (6 bases). This CDR3 is 16 amino acids long. V was cut by 6 bases and J by 2 bases, with 16 bases left in between. The CDR3, as DNA: TGTGCCAGCAGGTTACGGGCGGGACTCAACACCGGGGAGCTGTTTTTT. Translation: CASRLRAGLNTGELFF.

In its sample, this clonotype was seen a few times. The chain uses TRBV18 and TRBJ1-4; no reliable D call. This CDR3 has 14 amino acids. The V and J ends lost 3 bases and 6 bases respectively, with 11 bases between them. Germline V gives CDR1 KGHSH, CDR2 LQKENI. This CDR3 is CASSPGRTHEKLFF. The CDR3, as DNA: TGTGCCAGCTCACCGGGGAGGACGCATGAAAAACTGTTTTTT. Looking up the rest from reference TRBV18 and TRBJ1-4 gives the full variable domain: NAGVMQNPRHLVRRRGQEARLRCSPMKGHSHVYWYRQLPEEGLKFMVYLQKENIIDESGMPKERFSAEFPKEGPSILRIQQVVRGDSAAYFCASSPGRTHEKLFFGSGTQLSVL.

This clonotype was found a few times. The chain joins TRBV5-1 to TRBJ2-5; weak D call: TRBD2 (6 bases). CDR3 length: 14 amino acids. Per the germline V gene, CDR1 is SGHRS and CDR2 is YFSETQ. V dropped 4 bases and J dropped 3 bases, with 13 bases sitting between them. CDR3 sequence: CASSVGTPKETQYF. CDR3 in DNA: TGCGCCAGCAGCGTCGGGACTCCGAAAGAGACCCAGTACTTC.

This clonotype has just a few counts. The rearrangement joins TRBV24-1 to TRBJ2-5; either TRBD1 or TRBD2 may fit D (5 bases each). V dropped 6 bases and J dropped 5 bases, with 21 bases sitting between them. The germline CDR1 and CDR2 sequences are KGHDR and SFDVKD. The CDR3 has 16 residues. The CDR3 region is CATSPGDGWNGETQYF. Written as DNA, the CDR3 is TGTGCCACCAGTCCCGGGGACGGATGGAACGGGGAGACCCAGTACTTC.

This clonotype was seen only a few times. The chain couples TRBV7-3 to TRBJ2-2; 7 bases are shared with TRBD2. The CDR3 loop spans 16 amino acids. Per germline, CDR1 SGHTA and CDR2 FQGTGA. The V gene end was trimmed by 4 bases and the J gene end by 5 bases; junction bases not matched to a gene: 10. CDR3 sequence (DNA): TGTGCCAGCAGCTCTTCGGGGGGTATCGGGACCGGGGAGCTGTTTTTT. Amino acids: CASSSSGGIGTGELFF.

The genes are TRBV27 and TRBJ2-7; 11 bases agree with TRBD2. This CDR3 has 14 residues. With V trimmed by 9 bases and J by 1 base, 5 bases remained unmatched. In germline, CDR1 is MNHEY, CDR2 SMNVEV (reference sequence). CDR3 sequence reads: CASMRLAGSYEQYF. CDR3 nucleotide sequence: TGTGCCAGTATGCGACTAGCGGGGTCCTACGAGCAGTACTTC.

The table lists this clonotype with many counts. Here the CDR3 reads CSARTGNQPQHF. The DNA for the CDR3 is TGCAGTGCAAGGACAGGGAATCAGCCCCAGCATTTT. The rearrangement joins TRBV20-1 to TRBJ1-5; 8 bases are shared with TRBD1. The CDR3 extends over 12 amino acids. Looked up from germline, CDR1 is DFQATT and CDR2 is SNEGSKA (reference sequence). Trimming took 6 bases from V and 4 from J; bases not matched to a gene: 2.

The rearrangement uses TRBV29-1 and TRBJ2-3; the D is unclear. Germline CDR1 SQVTM, CDR2 ANQGSEA. Trimming shortened V by 4 bases and J by 2 bases, and 13 bases separated the two germline ends. The CDR3 is 14 residues long. CDR3: CSVASGTSTDTQYF. The DNA of the CDR3 is TGCAGCGTTGCTTCCGGAACATCCACAGATACGCAGTATTTT.

In this sample, this clonotype turned up a few times. The chain has TRBV4-2 and TRBJ2-1, with D hard to call. The germline gives CDR1 LGHNA, CDR2 YNFKEQ. The CDR3 spans 16 residues. The V end lost 0 bases, the J end lost 7 bases, and 16 bases lay between the germline ends. The CDR3 region has the DNA TGTGCCAGCAGCCAAGAACTGCGCCTTCTCGAGAATGAGCAGTTCTTC. Encoded protein: CASSQELRLLENEQFF.

The chain employs TRBV20-1 and TRBJ2-7, with 10 bases aligning to TRBD1. This CDR3 has 15 residues. Germline CDR1 and CDR2: DFQATT and SNEGSKA (reference sequence). The J segment lost 0 bases and the V segment lost 0 bases, leaving 2 bases of the junction unmatched. CDR3: CSAREGTGVSYEQYF. CDR3 nucleotides: TGCAGTGCTAGAGAGGGGACAGGGGTCTCCTACGAGCAGTACTTC.

The rearrangement uses TRBV7-2 and TRBJ2-1; the D call may be TRBD1 or TRBD2 (5 bases each). There are 16 residues in the CDR3. The germline V gene encodes CDR1 SGHTA and CDR2 FQGNSA. With 4 bases removed from V and 8 bases from J, the gap between germline ends came to 21 bases. CDR3 loop: CASSSRGATGRDEQFF. The CDR3 coding sequence is TGTGCCAGCAGCTCCCGGGGCGCGACGGGTCGGGATGAGCAGTTCTTC.

The table lists this clonotype with a few counts. The gene calls are TRBV4-1 and TRBJ2-1, with D perhaps TRBD2 (5 bases). Trimming took 1 base from V and 4 from J, leaving 17 bases between them. Germline CDR1 MGHRA, CDR2 YSYEKL. The CDR3 is made up of 17 amino acids. The CDR3 region has the DNA TGCGCCAGCAGCCAAGGGCCTCTTCGAGGGATATACAATGAGCAGTTCTTC. Amino acids: CASSQGPLRGIYNEQFF.

The chain is built from TRBV4-1 and TRBJ2-1; TRBD2 matches 10 bases. This CDR3 has 16 amino acids. The junction had 7 bases not matched to a gene; V was cut back by 4 bases and J by 4 bases. Germline loops: CDR1 MGHRA, CDR2 YSYEKL. This chain's CDR3 is CASSRIGTSVYNEQFF. In nucleotides, the CDR3 is TGCGCCAGCAGCCGGATCGGGACTAGCGTTTACAATGAGCAGTTCTTC.

The rearrangement uses TRBV27 and TRBJ2-3, with D perhaps TRBD2 (5 bases). Between the trimmed V and J ends, which lost 2 bases and 4 bases, there was a span of 13 bases. This CDR3 is 15 amino acids long. Germline V lookup: CDR1 MNHEY, CDR2 SMNVEV (reference sequence). The CDR3 is CASSLMALRADTQYF. As DNA, the CDR3 is TGTGCCAGCAGTTTAATGGCCCTGAGGGCAGATACGCAGTATTTT.

V gene TRBV10-3 combines with J gene TRBJ2-2; D is unresolved. The CDR3 has 15 residues. CDR1 and CDR2 from the germline V gene are ENHRY and SYGVKD. V was pared by 2 bases and J by 0 bases, with 7 bases between. CDR3 DNA: TGTGCCATCAGTGAGAAGGCAGCGAACACCGGGGAGCTGTTTTTT. Its translation is CAISEKAANTGELFF.

This chain uses TRBV2 with TRBJ1-2, with D possibly matching TRBD1 (6 bases). CDR1 is SNHLY and CDR2 is FYNNEI in the germline V gene. The CDR3 is 14 residues long. Trimming shortened V by 4 bases and J by 8 bases, and 17 bases separated the two germline ends. The CDR3 bases are TGTGCCAGCAGTGGACGCAGGGGAGGGTTCGGCTACACCTTC. It translates to CASSGRRGGFGYTF.

The V call is TRBV13, the J call TRBJ1-1; tentative D call: TRBD1 (5 bases). Trimming left V 3 bases short and J 4 bases short, with 21 bases between. CDR1 is PRHDT, CDR2 FYEKMQ, per germline (reference sequence). The CDR3 loop spans 17 amino acids. The CDR3 spells CASSFFFVGDVGTEAFF. The CDR3 bases are TGTGCCAGCAGCTTCTTCTTTGTCGGGGACGTGGGCACTGAAGCTTTCTTT.

This clonotype was recorded a few times. The gene calls are TRBV2 and TRBJ1-1; no definite D call. Trimming shortened V by 7 bases and J by 0 bases, and 15 bases separated the two germline ends. The V gene's germline CDR1 is SNHLY and CDR2 FYNNEI. The CDR3 consists of 15 residues. The CDR3 DNA is TGTGCCAGCACCCCCTCCGGAGTACTGAACACTGAAGCTTTCTTT. Protein product: CASTPSGVLNTEAFF.